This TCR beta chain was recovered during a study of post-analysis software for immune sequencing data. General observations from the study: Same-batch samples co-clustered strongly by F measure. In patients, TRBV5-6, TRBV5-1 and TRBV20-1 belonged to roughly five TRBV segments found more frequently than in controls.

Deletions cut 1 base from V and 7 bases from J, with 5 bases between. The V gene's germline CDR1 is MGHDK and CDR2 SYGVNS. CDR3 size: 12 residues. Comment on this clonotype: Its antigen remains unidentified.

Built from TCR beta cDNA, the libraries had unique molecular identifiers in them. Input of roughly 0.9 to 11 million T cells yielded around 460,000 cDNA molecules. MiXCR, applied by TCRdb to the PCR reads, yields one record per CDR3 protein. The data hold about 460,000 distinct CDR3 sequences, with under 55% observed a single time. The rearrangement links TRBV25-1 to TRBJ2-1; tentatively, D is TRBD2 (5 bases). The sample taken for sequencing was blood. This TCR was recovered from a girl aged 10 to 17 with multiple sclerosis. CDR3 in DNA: TGTGCCAGCAGTGAATGGGAGAATGAGCAGTTCTTC. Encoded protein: CASSEWENEQFF.